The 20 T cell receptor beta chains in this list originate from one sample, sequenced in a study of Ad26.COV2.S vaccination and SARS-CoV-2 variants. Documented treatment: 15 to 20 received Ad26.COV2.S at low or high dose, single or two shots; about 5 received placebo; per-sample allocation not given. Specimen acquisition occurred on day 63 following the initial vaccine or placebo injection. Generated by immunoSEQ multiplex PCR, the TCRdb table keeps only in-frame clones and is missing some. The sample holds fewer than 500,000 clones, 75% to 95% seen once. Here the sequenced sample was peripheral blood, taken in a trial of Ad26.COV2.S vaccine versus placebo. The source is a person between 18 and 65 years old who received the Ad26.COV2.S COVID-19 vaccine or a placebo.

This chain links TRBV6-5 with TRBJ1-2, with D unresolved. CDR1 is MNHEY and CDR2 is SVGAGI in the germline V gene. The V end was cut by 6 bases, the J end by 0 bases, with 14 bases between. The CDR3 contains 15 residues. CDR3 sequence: CASRLIKAANYGYTF. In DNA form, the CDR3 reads TGTGCCAGCAGACTGATAAAGGCGGCTAACTATGGCTACACCTTC.

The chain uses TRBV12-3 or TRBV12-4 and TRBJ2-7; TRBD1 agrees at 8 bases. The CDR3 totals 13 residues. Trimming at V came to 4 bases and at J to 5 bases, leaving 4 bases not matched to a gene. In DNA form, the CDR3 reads TGTGCCAGCAGTTATGGACAGGGTCACGAGCAGTACTTC. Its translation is CASSYGQGHEQYF.

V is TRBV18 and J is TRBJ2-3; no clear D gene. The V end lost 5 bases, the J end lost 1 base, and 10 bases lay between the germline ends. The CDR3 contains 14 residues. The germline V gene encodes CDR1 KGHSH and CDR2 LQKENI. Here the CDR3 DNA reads TGTGCCAGCTCAGAACAGAGAGGCACAGATACGCAGTATTTT. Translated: CASSEQRGTDTQYF.

The DNA for the CDR3 is TGCGCCAGCAGCTTCGAGGGGCGCCTTAATTCACCCCTCCACTTT. Translating it yields CASSFEGRLNSPLHF. The gene calls are TRBV5-1 and TRBJ1-6; D is perhaps TRBD1 (5 bases). V was trimmed by 2 bases and J by 6 bases, leaving 12 bases between them. The CDR3 runs 15 residues. In germline, CDR1 is SGHRS, CDR2 YFSETQ.

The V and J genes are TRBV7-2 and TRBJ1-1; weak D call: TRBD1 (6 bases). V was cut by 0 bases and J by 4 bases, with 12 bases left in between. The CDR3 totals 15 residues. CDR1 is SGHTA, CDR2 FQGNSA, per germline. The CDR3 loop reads CASSLAPTGTTEAFF. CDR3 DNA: TGTGCCAGCAGCTTAGCGCCTACAGGGACCACTGAAGCTTTCTTT.

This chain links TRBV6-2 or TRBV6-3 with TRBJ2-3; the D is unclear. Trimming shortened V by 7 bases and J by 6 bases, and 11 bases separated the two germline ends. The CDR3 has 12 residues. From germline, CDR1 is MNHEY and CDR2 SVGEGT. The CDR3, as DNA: TGTGCCAGCACCCCAACCAGGGATACGCAGTATTTT. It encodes CASTPTRDTQYF.

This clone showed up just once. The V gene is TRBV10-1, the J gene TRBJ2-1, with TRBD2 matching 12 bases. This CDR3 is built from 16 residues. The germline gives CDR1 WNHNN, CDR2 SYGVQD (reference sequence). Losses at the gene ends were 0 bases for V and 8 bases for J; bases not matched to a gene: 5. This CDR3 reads CASSESRLAGEDEQFF. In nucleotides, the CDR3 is TGCGCCAGCAGTGAGTCCCGACTAGCGGGAGAGGATGAGCAGTTCTTC.

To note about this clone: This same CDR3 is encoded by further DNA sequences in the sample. The CDR3 nucleotides read TGTGCCAGCTCACCACCCGATCAGCCCCAGCATTTT. This gives the protein CASSPPDQPQHF. V gene TRBV18 combines with J gene TRBJ1-5; D remains ambiguous. The germline CDR1 and CDR2 sequences are KGHSH and LQKENI. The CDR3 sequence is 12 residues long. V was cut by 0 bases and J by 5 bases, with 2 bases left in between.

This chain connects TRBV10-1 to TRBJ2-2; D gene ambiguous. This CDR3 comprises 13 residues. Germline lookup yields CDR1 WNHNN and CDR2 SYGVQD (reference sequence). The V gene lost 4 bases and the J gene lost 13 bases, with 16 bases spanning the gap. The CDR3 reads CASSVAKHPPLFF. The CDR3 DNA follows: TGCGCCAGCAGTGTGGCTAAGCACCCCCCGCTGTTTTTT.

The CDR3 region has the DNA TGTGCCAGCAGTTACAGGGGATCCTACAATGAGCAGTTCTTC. This translates into CASSYRGSYNEQFF. This sequence joins TRBV6-5 and TRBJ2-1; perhaps TRBD1 as D (5 bases). The V end was cut by 2 bases, the J end by 1 base, with 6 bases between. Germline-derived CDR1 and CDR2 are MNHEY and SVGAGI. The CDR3 sequence is 14 residues long.

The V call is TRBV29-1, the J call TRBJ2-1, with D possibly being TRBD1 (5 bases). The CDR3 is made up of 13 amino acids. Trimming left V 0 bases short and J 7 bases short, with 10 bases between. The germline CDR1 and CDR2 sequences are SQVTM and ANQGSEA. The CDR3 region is CSVEEATVNEQFF. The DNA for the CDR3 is TGCAGCGTTGAAGAGGCGACAGTAAATGAGCAGTTCTTC.

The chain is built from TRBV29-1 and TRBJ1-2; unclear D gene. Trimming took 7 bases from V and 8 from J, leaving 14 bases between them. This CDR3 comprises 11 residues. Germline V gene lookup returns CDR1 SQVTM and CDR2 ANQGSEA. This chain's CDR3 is CSAALYEGYTF. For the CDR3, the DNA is TGCAGCGCCGCATTATATGAGGGCTACACCTTC.

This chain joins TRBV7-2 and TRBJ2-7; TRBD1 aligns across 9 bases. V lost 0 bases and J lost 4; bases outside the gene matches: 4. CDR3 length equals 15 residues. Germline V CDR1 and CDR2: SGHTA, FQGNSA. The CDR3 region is CASSLAQGAKYEQYF. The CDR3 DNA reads TGTGCCAGCAGCTTAGCACAGGGGGCAAAATACGAGCAGTACTTC. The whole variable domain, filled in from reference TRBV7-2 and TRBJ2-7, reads GAGVSQSPSNKVTEKGKDVELRCDPISGHTALYWYRQSLGQGLEFLIYFQGNSAPDKSGLPSDRFSAERTGGSVSTLTIQRTQQEDSAVYLCASSLAQGAKYEQYFGPGTRLTVT.

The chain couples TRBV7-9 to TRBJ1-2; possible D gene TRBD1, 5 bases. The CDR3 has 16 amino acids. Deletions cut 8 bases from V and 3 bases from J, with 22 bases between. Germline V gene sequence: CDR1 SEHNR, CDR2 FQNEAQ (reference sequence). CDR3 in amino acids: CASGVRGPGRDYGYTF. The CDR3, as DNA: TGTGCCAGCGGGGTAAGGGGCCCCGGGAGAGACTATGGCTACACCTTC.

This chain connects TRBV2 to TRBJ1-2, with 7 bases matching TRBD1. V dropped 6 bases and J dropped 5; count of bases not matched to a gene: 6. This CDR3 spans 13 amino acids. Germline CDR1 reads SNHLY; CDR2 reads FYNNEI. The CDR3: CASRPGQIYGYTF. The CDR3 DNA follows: TGTGCCAGCAGACCGGGACAGATTTATGGCTACACCTTC. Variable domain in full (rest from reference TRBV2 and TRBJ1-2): EPEVTQTPSHQVTQMGQEVILRCVPISNHLYFYWYRQILGQKVEFLVSFYNNEISEKSEIFDDQFSVERPDGSNFTLKIRSTKLEDSAMYFCASRPGQIYGYTFGSGTRLTVV.

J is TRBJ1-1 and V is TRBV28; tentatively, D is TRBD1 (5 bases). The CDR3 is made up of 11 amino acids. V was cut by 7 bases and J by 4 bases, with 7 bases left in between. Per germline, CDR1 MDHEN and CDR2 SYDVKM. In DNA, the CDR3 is TGTGCCAGCACTGGGGGCACTGAAGCTTTCTTT. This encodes CASTGGTEAFF. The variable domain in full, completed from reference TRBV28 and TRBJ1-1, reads DVKVTQSSRYLVKRTGEKVFLECVQDMDHENMFWYRQDPGLGLRLIYFSYDVKMKEKGDIPEGYSVSREKKERFSLILESASTNQTSMYLCASTGGTEAFFGQGTRLTVV.

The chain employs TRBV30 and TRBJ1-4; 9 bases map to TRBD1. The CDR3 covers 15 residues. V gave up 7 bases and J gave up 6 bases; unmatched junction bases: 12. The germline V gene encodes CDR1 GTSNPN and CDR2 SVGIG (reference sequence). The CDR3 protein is CASPQGGQGYEKLFF. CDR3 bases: TGTGCCTCGCCCCAGGGGGGACAGGGTTATGAAAAACTGTTTTTT. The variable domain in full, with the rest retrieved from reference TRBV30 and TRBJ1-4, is SQTIHQWPATLVQPVGSPLSLECTVEGTSNPNLYWYRQAAGRGLQLLFYSVGIGQISSEVPQNLSASRPQDRQFILSSKKLLLSDSGFYLCASPQGGQGYEKLFFGSGTQLSVL.

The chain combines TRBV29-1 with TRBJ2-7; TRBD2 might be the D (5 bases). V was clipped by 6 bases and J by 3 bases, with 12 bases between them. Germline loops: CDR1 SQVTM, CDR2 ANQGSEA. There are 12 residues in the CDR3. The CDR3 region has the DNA TGCAGCGTGCTGGCGGGTTACTACGAGCAGTACTTC. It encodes CSVLAGYYEQYF.

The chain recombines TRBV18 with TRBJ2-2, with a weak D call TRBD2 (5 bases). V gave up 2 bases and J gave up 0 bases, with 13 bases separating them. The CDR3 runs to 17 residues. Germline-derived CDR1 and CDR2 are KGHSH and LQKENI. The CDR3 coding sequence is TGTGCCAGCTCACCAAAGGTGGTCGGGACGAACACCGGGGAGCTGTTTTTT. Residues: CASSPKVVGTNTGELFF.

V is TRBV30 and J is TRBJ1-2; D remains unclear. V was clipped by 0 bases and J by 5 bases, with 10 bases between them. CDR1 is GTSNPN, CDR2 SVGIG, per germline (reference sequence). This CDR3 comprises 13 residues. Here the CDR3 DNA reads TGTGCCTGGAGTGTACTGATGGGATATGGCTACACCTTC. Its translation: CAWSVLMGYGYTF.